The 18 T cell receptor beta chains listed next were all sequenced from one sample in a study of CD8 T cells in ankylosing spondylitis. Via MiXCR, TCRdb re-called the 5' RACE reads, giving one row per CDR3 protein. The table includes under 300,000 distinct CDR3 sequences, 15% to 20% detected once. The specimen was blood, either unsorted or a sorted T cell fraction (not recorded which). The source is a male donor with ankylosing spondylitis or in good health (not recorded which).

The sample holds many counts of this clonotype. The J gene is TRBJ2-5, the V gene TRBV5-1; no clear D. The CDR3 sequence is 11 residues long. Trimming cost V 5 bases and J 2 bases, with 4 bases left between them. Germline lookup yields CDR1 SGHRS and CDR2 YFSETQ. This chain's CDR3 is CASRGQETQYF. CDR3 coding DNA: TGCGCCAGCAGAGGGCAAGAGACCCAGTACTTC. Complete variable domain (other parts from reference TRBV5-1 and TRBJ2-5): KAGVTQTPRYLIKTRGQQVTLSCSPISGHRSVSWYQQTPGQGLQFLFEYFSETQRNKGNFPGRFSGRQFSNSRSEMNVSTLELGDSALYLCASRGQETQYFGPGTRLLVL.

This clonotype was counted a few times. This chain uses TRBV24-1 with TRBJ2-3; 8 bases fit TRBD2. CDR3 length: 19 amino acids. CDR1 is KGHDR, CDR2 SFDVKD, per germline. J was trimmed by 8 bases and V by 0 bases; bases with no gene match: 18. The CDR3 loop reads CATSDLYPGGGAGEVTQYF. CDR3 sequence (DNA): TGTGCCACCAGTGATTTGTATCCAGGTGGAGGAGCGGGAGAGGTTACGCAGTATTTT.

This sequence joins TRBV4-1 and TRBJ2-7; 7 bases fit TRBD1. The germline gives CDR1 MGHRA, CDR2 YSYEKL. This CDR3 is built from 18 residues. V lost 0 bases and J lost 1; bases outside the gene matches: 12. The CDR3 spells CASSQEAVLDRLSYEQYF. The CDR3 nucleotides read TGCGCCAGCAGCCAAGAAGCGGTTTTGGACAGGCTATCCTACGAGCAGTACTTC.

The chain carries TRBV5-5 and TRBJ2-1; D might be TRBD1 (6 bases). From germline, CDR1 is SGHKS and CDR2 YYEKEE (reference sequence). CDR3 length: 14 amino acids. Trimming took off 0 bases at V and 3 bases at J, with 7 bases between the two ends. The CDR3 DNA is TGTGCCAGCAGCTTGGGGGACAACTACAATGAGCAGTTCTTC. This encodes CASSLGDNYNEQFF.

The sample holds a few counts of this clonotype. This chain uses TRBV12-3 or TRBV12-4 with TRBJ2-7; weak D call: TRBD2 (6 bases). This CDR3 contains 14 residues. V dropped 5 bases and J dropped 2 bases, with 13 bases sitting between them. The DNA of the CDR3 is TGTGCCAGCAGTCCATCTAGCGCCGCCTACGAGCAGTACTTC. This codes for CASSPSSAAYEQYF.

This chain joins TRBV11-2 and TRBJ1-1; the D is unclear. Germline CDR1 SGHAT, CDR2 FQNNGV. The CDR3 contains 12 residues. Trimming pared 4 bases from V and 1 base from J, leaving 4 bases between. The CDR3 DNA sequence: TGTGCCAGCAGCTGGGAGAACACTGAAGCTTTCTTT. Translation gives CASSWENTEAFF.

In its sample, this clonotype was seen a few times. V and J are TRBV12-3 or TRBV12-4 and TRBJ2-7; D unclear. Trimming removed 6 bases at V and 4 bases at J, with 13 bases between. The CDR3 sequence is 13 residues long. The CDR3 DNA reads TGTGCCAGCAGCGACCCAGACCAATACGAGCAGTACTTC. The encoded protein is CASSDPDQYEQYF.

CDR3 amino acids: CASWLGNEQFF. The CDR3 nucleotides are TGCGCCAGTTGGCTAGGGAATGAGCAGTTCTTC. This chain joins TRBV10-2 and TRBJ2-1; D call uncertain. The CDR3 runs 11 residues. Germline V gives CDR1 WSHSY, CDR2 SAAADI. The V and J ends lost 9 bases and 7 bases respectively, with 10 bases between them.

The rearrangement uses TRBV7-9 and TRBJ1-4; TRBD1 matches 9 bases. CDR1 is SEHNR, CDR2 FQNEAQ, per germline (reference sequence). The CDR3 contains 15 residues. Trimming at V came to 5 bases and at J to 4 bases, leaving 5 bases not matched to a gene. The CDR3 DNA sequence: TGTGCCAGCAGCCCTGGACAGGGGAATAATGAAAAACTGTTTTTT. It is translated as CASSPGQGNNEKLFF.

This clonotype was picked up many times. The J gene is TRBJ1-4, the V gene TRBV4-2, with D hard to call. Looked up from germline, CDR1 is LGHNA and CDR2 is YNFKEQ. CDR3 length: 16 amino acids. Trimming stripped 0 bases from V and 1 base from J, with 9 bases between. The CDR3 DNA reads TGTGCCAGCAGCCAAGATGCAGCGGGAACTAATGAAAAACTGTTTTTT. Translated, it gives CASSQDAAGTNEKLFF.

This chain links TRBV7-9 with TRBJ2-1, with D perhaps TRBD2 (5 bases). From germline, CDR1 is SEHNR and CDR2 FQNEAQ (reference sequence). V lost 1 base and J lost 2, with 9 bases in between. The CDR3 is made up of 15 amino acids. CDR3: CASSLGAVPYNEQFF. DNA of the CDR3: TGTGCCAGCAGCTTAGGAGCGGTGCCCTACAATGAGCAGTTCTTC.

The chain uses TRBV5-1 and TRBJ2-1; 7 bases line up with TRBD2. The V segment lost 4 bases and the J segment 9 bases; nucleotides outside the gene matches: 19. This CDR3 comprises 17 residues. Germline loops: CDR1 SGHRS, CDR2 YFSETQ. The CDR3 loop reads CASSLPFGLADKGEQFF. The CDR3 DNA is TGCGCCAGCAGCCTACCATTTGGTCTAGCGGATAAGGGTGAGCAGTTCTTC.

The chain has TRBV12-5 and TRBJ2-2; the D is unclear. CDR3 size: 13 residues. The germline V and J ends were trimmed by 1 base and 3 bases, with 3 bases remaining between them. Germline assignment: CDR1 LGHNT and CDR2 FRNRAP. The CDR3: CASGLGDTGELFF. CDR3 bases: TGTGCTAGTGGTTTGGGGGACACCGGGGAGCTGTTTTTT.

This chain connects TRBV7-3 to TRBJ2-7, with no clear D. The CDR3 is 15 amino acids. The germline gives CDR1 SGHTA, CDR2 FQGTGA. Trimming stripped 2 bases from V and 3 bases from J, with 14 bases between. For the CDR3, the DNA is TGTGCCAGCAGCTTAGGGGATTCGATAGTCTACGAGCAGTACTTC. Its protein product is CASSLGDSIVYEQYF.

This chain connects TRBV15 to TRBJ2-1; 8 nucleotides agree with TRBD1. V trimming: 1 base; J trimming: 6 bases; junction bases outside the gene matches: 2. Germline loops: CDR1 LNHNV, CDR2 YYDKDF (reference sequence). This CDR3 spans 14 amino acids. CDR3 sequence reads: CATSRARGPNEQFF. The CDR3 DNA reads TGTGCCACCAGCAGAGCCAGGGGGCCCAATGAGCAGTTCTTC.

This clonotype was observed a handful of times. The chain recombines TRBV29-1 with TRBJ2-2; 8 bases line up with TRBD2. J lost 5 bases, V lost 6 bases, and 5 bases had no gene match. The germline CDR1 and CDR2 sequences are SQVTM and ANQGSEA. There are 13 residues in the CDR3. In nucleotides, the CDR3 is TGCAGCGTCCGACTAGCGAGGACCGGGGAGCTGTTTTTT. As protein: CSVRLARTGELFF.

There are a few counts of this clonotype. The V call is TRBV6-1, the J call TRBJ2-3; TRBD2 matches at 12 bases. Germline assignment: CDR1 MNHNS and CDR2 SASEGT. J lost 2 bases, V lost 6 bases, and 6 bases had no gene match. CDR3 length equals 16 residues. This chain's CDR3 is CASRDLAGGLTDTQYF. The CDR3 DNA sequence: TGTGCCAGCAGGGACCTAGCGGGAGGGCTCACAGATACGCAGTATTTT.

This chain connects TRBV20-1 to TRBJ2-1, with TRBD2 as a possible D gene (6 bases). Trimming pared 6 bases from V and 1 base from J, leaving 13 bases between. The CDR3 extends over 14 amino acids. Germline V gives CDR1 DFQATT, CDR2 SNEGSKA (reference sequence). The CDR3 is CSAEGAGSYNEQFF. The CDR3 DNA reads TGCAGTGCGGAAGGGGCGGGATCCTACAATGAGCAGTTCTTC.